What follows is one TCR beta chain and its context. This sample is drawn from a study of blood T cell repertoires in COVID-19. Trimming took 4 bases from V and 1 from J; bases not matched to a gene: 8. CDR1 and CDR2 (germline): SGHAT, FQNNGV. This CDR3 is built from 16 residues. The protocol was immunoSEQ multiplex PCR, while the TCRdb copy is restricted to in-frame clones and leaves out a portion. The table records roughly 200,000 clones, 82% of them present only once. The sample was peripheral blood. The chain links TRBV11-2 to TRBJ1-1; 8 bases are a match to TRBD1. This receptor was identified in a woman between 55 and 75 years old with COVID-19, enrolled during active disease. This chain's CDR3 is CASSYNPGQANTEAFF. In DNA, the CDR3 is TGTGCCAGCAGCTACAACCCGGGACAGGCGAACACTGAAGCTTTCTTT.